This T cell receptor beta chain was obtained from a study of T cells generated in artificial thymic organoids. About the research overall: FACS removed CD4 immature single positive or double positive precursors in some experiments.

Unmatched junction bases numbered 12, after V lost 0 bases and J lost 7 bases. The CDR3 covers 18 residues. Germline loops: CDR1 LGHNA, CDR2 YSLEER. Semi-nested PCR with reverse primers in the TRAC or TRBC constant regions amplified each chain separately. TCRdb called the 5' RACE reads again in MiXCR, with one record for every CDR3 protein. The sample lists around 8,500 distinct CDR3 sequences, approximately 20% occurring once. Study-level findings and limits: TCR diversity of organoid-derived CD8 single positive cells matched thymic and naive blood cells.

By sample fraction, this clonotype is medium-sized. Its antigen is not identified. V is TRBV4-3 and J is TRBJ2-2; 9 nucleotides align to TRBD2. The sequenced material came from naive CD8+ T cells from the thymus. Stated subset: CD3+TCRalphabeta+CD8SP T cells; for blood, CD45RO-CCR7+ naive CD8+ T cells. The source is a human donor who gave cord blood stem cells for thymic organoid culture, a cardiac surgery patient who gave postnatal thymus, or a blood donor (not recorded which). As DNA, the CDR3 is TGCGCCAGCAGCCAAGATATCCTGCTAAGCGGGAGGAACGGGGAGCTGTTTTTT. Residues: CASSQDILLSGRNGELFF.